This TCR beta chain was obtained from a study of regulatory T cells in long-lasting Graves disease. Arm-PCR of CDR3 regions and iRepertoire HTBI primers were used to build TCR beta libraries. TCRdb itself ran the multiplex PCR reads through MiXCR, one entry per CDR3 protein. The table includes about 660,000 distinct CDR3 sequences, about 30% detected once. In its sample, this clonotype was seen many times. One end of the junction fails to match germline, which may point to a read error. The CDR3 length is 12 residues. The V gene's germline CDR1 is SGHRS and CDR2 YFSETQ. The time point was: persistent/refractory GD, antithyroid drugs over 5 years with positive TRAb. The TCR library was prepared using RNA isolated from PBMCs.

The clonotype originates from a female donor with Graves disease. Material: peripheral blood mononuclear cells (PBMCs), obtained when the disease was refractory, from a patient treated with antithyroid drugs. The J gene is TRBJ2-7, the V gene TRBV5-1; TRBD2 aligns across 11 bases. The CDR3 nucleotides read TGTGCCAGCAGCTTAGGTAGCGGGAGGGTCTACTTC. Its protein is CASSLGSGRVYF.